This T cell receptor (beta chain) was documented in a study of cytomegalovirus exposure and HLA in healthy donors (dated by TCRdb to 2017 to 2019). General notes on the study: According to an earlier analysis of around 600 of the donors, 150 million to 200 million T cells yielded roughly 110 million unique TCR beta sequences and about 300 Gb of sequence data. The study aimed to test whether signatures of past pathogen exposure could be identified by cataloging public T cell receptors. Of the roughly 400 genotyped donors, roughly 80% were placed in the genetic ancestry cluster associated with self-reported Caucasian donors. Every repertoire in the discovery cohort had been generated on one and the same sequencing platform. HLA typing included class I and class II loci at four-digit resolution. Because of strong linkage in the cohort, roughly five DR-DQ haplotypes were treated as single units for association and clustering. About 280 gigabases of sequencing data and approximately 80 million unique TCR sequences were included in an early release covering 500 to 750 HLA-typed donors. Besides the first cohort of 666 subjects, a separate validation cohort made up of about 120 different subjects was used. Alongside the repertoire data, information on donor age, sex, ethnicity and CMV serostatus was compiled. Rather than drawing on any new phenotypic data, the later analysis identified candidate immune exposures from TCR beta sequences and the way those sequences occurred across donors. The study profiled the T cell repertoires of about 720 subjects by immunosequencing and related them to cytomegalovirus serostatus. A later analysis re-examined previously published TCR beta repertoires from roughly 650 donors and added high-resolution HLA genotyping to investigate patterns of TCR occurrence. A later genetic analysis took genome-wide SNP genotypes for about 55% of the 666 donors and used that subset as a discovery cohort. To decide whether each TCR beta V gene segment behaved as functional or pseudogenic, an earlier analysis of some 570 of the donors relied on high-throughput TCR beta sequencing. On average, around 240,000 unique TCR beta nucleotide sequences were sequenced per donor among 398 genotyped donors of the cohort, with about 19% of those sequences being non-productive. Typing coverage differed by locus: A, B, C, DRB1 and DQB1 were typed in roughly 629-640 donors, DQA1 in 522, DPA1 in roughly 590, and DPB1 in 400 to 490. To predict cytomegalovirus infection status, the study brought together high-throughput TCR immunosequencing, statistical association of individual TCRs with disease status, and machine learning.

Inclusive of the bounding cysteine and phenylalanine, the CDR3 is 17 residues long. Left in the record is the CDR3 DNA by itself, 51 bases read in frame from the first base. CDR1 and CDR2, per the germline V gene (reference sequence), are SGHAT and FQDESV. After removal of 3 bases from V and 2 bases from J, the junction retains 6 bases not matched to a gene. With regard to this clone: The clone's antigen remains unknown. No much larger clone exists at a distance of one base, and base qualities are not known.

The library was generated by the immunoSEQ multiplex PCR assay. A mixture of 60 forward primers for TCR Vbeta segments and 13 reverse primers for TCR Jbeta segments was used in the multiplex PCR. The CDR3 region of rearranged TCR beta genes was amplified from genomic DNA by a multiplex PCR assay. On the Illumina HiSeq System, the amplified TCR beta libraries were sequenced as 87-base-pair reads. Per the source publication's procedure: In a later analysis, 70 million to 95 million unique TCR beta chains were counted across the roughly 610 repertoires, and roughly 10 million of these chains were shared by at least two donors. To remove PCR and sequencing errors, raw reads were error-corrected and collapsed into unique sequences using a nearest-neighbor algorithm that merged closely related sequences. To assign V, D and J gene segments, CDR3 sequences were aligned to IMGT reference sequences. For a sequence to be retained, at least a six-nucleotide match to both a V gene segment and a J gene segment was required. Rearrangements were classified as productive when the CDR3 lacked stop codons and remained in frame with V and J, and all other rearrangements were classified as non-productive. CDR3 was defined according to IMGT convention as the region running from the second conserved V-encoded cysteine to the conserved J-encoded phenylalanine. Sequences without an unambiguous match to a single V gene segment were excluded from the earlier analysis of 450 to 750 of the donors. In an earlier analysis of 587 of the donors, V segments were called functional above 56.7% productive rearrangements and were called segregating when the between-donor standard deviation exceeded 5%. A statistical classification framework was developed to diagnose cytomegalovirus status using the catalog of TCR beta chain sequences. V and J gene assignment, in a later analysis, came from comparing TCR nucleotide sequences with IMGT/GENE-DB human TR gene sequences. A later analysis assigned CDR3 sequences and most-parsimonious VDJ recombination scenarios with the TCRdist pipeline. In a later analysis, every TCR beta chain was defined by the combination of its CDR3 amino acid sequence and its V-gene family, and reads without a unique V-gene family were dropped. To address suspected cross-contamination and a sequencing artifact, a later analysis removed approximately 600 highly shared, low-generation-probability nucleotide sequences. A later analysis calculated a clonal expansion index for each public chain from normalized within-repertoire ranks of inferred template counts. Generation probabilities in a later analysis came from a VDJ recombination model fitted to out-of-frame rearrangements, and those results were checked against IGoR. A later analysis scored TCR-TCR, TCR-HLA and TCR-CMV co-occurrence with hypergeometric tests, applying a repertoire-size bias correction to TCR pairs. To estimate false discovery rates, a later analysis permuted the HLA or CMV assignments 20 times. In a later analysis, co-occurring TCRs were grouped with DBSCAN, and TCRdist sequence similarity was added when clustering was performed within HLA-allele-positive subsets. Co-occurrence clustering excluded repertoires with fewer than 30,000 or more than 120,000 public chains, plus five with anomalous nucleotide sharing. TCRdb took this table from immuneACCESS and kept in-frame rearrangements with V and J called. Such tables lack part of the clones; where checked against another copy, unresolved V genes explain under half of the gap, and the rest is unexplained. From that table come the V and J calls and clone size; the DNA was used to work out D and trimming. For this sample there are approximately 210,000 clones; around 75% appear just once. The top ten hold around 1.6% of the sample.

The cohort consisted of hundreds of healthy bone marrow donors. At the time of sampling, all cohort members were nominally healthy, though unrecorded immune exposures were likely present. The donor was CMV seronegative and was included in the group of under 450 seronegative cohort members. Each donor provided a peripheral blood sample, and peripheral blood mononuclear cells were used for TCR beta sequencing. Genomic DNA was extracted from the blood cell samples with the Qiagen DNeasy Blood Extraction Kit. General study outcomes and caveats: Linkage disequilibrium might explain the correlated functional status among segregating V segments, but an unknown experimental factor could not be ruled out. CMV serostatus was the only immune exposure information available for the cohort. In a later analysis, TCR association rates were found to vary across HLA loci, with the most associated TCRs seen for DRB1 alleles and the fewest for HLA-C alleles. Broadly in line with IMGT annotations, most TCR beta V segments showed up in productive rearrangements about 87% or about 30% of the time in an earlier analysis of roughly 590 of the donors. Because the 87-base-pair reads could not distinguish some IMGT-functional V segments, including TRBV6-2 and TRBV6-3, those segments were excluded. Because some donors lacked HLA typing at each locus, the association tests relied only on the typed subset. Compared with the roughly 670-donor mean, donors in an Asian-associated ancestry cluster had fewer N-insertions in productive TCRs, according to a later genetic analysis. Cytomegalovirus status was reported to be diagnosed by the classifier with high specificity and sensitivity in both the original and validation cohorts. The authors suggested that the approach could potentially be extended to other disease states and immunological phenotypes. A further reported finding was that TCR beta sequences accurately predicted the HLA-A and HLA-B alleles for most subjects in the first cohort. Specific HLA alleles were associated with more than 15,000 TCR beta sequences at a false discovery rate of 0.05 in a later analysis. In this cohort, only TCR beta chains were sequenced, and detectable features were limited by the absence of alpha or paired-chain data. Presence/absence analyses assumed roughly uniform sequencing depth across donors, an assumption that may not hold. When HLA alleles, especially DR and DQ, strongly co-occurred, TCR associations were difficult to assign to individual alleles. The study listed 150 to 200 TCR beta chains as associated with cytomegalovirus. The earlier analysis of nearly 600 of the donors excluded some 15 rarely observed V segments, including chromosome 9 orphons, because counts were too low. An association between a missense DCLRE1C variant and V-gene and J-gene trimming of TCR beta chains was found in a later genetic analysis and replicated in an independent cohort. In a later analysis, HLA-associated TCR beta chains showed more clonal expansion and lower generation probabilities than non-associated chains that were equally common. A cluster of highly shared sequence variants was judged likely to be a technical artifact of the sequencing pipeline. While some public TCRs were present in many individuals, most TCR sequences turned up only very rarely across donors. According to a later analysis, parvovirus B19, influenza, CMV and Epstein-Barr virus appeared linked to several top co-occurrence clusters. In vitro tests confirmed that a few of the cytomegalovirus-associated TCR beta chains recognize cytomegalovirus antigens. According to a later analysis, most CMV-associated TCR beta chains appeared to be HLA-restricted, and the HLA associations seemed to be driven largely by CMV exposure.

The rearrangement combines TRBV11-1 with TRBJ2-3; TRBD2 matches 12 bases in the middle. This receptor was obtained from a woman between 45 and 65 years old in good health and CMV-seronegative. The sample consisted of PBMCs. CDR3 reads: CASSFTSGRISTDTQYF. The bases are TGTGCCAGCAGCTTCACTAGCGGGAGGATTTCCACAGATACGCAGTATTTT.